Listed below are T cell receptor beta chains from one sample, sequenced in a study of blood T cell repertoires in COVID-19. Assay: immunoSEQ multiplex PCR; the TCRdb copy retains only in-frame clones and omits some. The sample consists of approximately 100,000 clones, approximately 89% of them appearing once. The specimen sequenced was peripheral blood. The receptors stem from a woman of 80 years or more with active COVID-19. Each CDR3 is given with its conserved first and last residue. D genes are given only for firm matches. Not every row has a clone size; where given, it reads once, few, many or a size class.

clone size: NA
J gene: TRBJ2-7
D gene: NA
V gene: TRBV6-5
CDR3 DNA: TGTGCCAGCAGTTACAGGGACATTAACTACGAGCAGTACTTC
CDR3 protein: CASSYRDINYEQYF

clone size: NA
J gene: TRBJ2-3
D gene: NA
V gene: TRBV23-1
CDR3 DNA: TGCGCCAGCAGGAATGACGGGTTCGCAGATACGCAGTATTTT
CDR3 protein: CASRNDGFADTQYF

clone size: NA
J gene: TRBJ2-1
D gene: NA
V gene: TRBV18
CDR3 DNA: TGTGCCAGCTCACCAAGCCCCCACAATGAGCAGTTCTTC
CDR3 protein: CASSPSPHNEQFF

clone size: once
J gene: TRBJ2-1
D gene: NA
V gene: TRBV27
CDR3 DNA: TGTGCCAGCAGTTTCAGGTGGTCCTCCTACAATGAGCAGTTCTTC
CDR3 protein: CASSFRWSSYNEQFF

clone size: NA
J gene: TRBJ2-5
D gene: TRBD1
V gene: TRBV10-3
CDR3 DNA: TGTGCCATCAGGGACCACAGGGGCGGCCAAGAGACCCAGTACTTC
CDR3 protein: CAIRDHRGGQETQYF

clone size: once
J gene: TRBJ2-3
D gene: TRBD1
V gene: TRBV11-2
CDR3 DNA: TGTGCCAGCAGCTTAGGGACAGGGGCAGATACGCAGTATTTT
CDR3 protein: CASSLGTGADTQYF

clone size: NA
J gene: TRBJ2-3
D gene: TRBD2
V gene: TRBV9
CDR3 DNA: TGTGCCAGCAGCGCAGATGTGGGGCCGGCCCCGGGACTAGCGGGAATCAAAACAGATACGCAGTATTTT
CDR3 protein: CASSADVGPAPGLAGIKTDTQYF

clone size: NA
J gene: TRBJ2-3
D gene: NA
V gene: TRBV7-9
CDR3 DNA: TGTGCCAGCAGCCCCCAAGCGGATACGCAGTATTTT
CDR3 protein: CASSPQADTQYF

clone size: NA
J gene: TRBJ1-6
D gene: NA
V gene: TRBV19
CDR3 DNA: TGTGCCAGTAGTACCTCGGGGGGATATAATTCACCCCTCCACTTT
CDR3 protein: CASSTSGGYNSPLHF

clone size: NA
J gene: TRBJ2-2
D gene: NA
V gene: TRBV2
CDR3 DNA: TGTGCCAGCAGTGAAGCGCGAGGCGGGGAGCTGTTTTTT
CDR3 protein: CASSEARGGELFF

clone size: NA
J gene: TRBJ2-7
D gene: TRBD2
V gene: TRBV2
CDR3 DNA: TGTGCCAGCAGAGAAGAGGGACTAGCGGTCTACGAGCAGTACTTC
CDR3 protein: CASREEGLAVYEQYF

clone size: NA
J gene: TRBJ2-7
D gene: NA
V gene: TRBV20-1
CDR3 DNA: TGCAGTACTAGACTTTCCTACGAGCAGTACTTC
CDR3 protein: CSTRLSYEQYF

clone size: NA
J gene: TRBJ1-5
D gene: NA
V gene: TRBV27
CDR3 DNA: TGTGCCAGCAGTTCGGCGGGTGGGAGCAATCAGCCCCAGCATTTT
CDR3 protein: CASSSAGGSNQPQHF

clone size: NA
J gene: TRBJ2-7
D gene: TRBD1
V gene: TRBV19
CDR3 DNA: TGTGCCAGTAGTATTCTTGAGGGACAGGGGGCGCACGAGCAGTACTTC
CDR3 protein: CASSILEGQGAHEQYF

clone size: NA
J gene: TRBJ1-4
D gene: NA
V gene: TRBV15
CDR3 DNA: TGTGCCACCAGCAGCGATCGACTGCTCCCTGAAAAACTGTTTTTT
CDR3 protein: CATSSDRLLPEKLFF

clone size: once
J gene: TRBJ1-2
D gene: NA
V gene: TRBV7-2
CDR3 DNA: TGTGCCAGCAGCTTTCGGGAGTGGGGTGGCTACACCTTC
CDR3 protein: CASSFREWGGYTF

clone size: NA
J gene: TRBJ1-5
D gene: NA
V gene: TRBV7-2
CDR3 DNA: TGTGCCAGCAGCCTACTGACGGGGTGGGACCAGCATTTT
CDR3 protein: CASSLLTGWDQHF

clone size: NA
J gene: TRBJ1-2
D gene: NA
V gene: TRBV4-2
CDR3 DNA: TGTGCCAGCAGCCAAGAGTTAGCGAACTATGGCTACACCTTC
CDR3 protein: CASSQELANYGYTF

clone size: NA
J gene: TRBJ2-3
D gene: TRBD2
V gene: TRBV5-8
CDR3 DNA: TGTGCCAGCAGCTTGCGAATCCAACTAGCGGGAGGGGGTAGCACAGATACGCAGTATTTT
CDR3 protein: CASSLRIQLAGGGSTDTQYF

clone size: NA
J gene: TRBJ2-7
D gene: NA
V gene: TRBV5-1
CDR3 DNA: TGCGCCAGCAGCCCGGGACTCCAAAACTACGAGCAGTACTTC
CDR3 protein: CASSPGLQNYEQYF

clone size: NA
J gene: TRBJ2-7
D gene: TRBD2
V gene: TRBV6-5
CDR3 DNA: TGTGCCAGCAGTTTCGGGACTAGCGGGAGAAGGTACGAGCAGTACTTC
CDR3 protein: CASSFGTSGRRYEQYF

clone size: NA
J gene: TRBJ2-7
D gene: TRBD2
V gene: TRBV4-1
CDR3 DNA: TGCGCCAGCAGCCAACGACTAGCGGGAAGTGAGCAGTACTTC
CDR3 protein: CASSQRLAGSEQYF

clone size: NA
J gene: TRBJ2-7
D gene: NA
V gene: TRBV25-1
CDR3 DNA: TGTGCCAGCGGACATATGTTCTACGAGCAGTACTTC
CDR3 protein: CASGHMFYEQYF

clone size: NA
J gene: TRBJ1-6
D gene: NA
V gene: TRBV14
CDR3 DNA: TGTGCCAGCAGGTCCTTTAATTCACCCCTCCACTTT
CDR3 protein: CASRSFNSPLHF

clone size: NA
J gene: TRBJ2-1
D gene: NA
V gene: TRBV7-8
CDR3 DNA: TGTGCCAGCAGCGCGCGGGACAGTGAGGGCGGGAATGAGCAGTTCTTC
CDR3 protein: CASSARDSEGGNEQFF

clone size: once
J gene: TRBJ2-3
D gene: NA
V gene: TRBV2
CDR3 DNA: TGTGCCAGCAGGAGCCAGGGGACAGATACGCAGTATTTT
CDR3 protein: CASRSQGTDTQYF

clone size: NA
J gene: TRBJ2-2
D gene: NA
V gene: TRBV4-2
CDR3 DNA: TGTGCCAGCAGCCAAGAAAGCCGGGACACCGGGGAGCTGTTTTTT
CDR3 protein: CASSQESRDTGELFF

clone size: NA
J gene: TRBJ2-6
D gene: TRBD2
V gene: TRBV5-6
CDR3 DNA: TGTGCCAGCAGCTCCCCTTGGGGGGGAAACTCTGGGGCCAACGTCCTGACTTTC
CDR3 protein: CASSSPWGGNSGANVLTF

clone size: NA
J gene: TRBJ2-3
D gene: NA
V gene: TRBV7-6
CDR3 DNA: TGTGCCAGCAGCATATACACAGGAACAGATACGCAGTATTTT
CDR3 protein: CASSIYTGTDTQYF

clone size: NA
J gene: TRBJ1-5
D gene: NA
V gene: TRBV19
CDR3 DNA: TGTGCCAGTAGTATGGGGGGGTCGGGCAATCAGCCCCAGCATTTT
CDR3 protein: CASSMGGSGNQPQHF

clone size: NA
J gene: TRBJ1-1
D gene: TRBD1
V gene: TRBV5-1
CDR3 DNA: TGCGCCAGCAGCTTGGGGGGCAGGGGGCCCACTGAAGCTTTCTTT
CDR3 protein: CASSLGGRGPTEAFF

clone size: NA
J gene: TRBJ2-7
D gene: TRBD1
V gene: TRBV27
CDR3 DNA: TGTGCCAGCAGTCCCCGCGGCAGGGGGTCCTACGAGCAGTACTTC
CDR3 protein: CASSPRGRGSYEQYF

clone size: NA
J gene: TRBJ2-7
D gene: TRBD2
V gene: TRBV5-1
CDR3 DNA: TGCGCCAGCAGCCTGGGACTAGCGACGAGGGGCGAGCAGTACTTC
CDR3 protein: CASSLGLATRGEQYF

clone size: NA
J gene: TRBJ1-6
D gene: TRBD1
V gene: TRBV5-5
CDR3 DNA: TGTGCCAGCAGCTTTGACAGGGGGACCCTTGTGAATTCACCCCTCCACTTT
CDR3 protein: CASSFDRGTLVNSPLHF

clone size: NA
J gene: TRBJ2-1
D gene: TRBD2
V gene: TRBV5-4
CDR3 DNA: TGTGCCAGCAGCTTGGGCCAGCGGGACTACAATGAGCAGTTCTTC
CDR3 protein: CASSLGQRDYNEQFF

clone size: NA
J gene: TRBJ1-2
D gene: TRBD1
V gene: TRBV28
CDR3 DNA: TGTGCCAGCAGTTTTGGGGACAGGGATGGCTACACCTTC
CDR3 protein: CASSFGDRDGYTF

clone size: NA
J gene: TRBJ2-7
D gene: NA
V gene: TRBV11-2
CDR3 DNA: TGTGCCAGCAGCTTATTGGGACTCGGGCAGTACTTC
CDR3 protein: CASSLLGLGQYF

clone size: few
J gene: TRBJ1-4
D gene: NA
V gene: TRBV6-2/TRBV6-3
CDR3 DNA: TGTGCCAGCAGTTACTCGCGATCTGAGGGCAAACTGTTTTTT
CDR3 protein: CASSYSRSEGKLFF

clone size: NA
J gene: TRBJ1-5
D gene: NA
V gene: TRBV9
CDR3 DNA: TGTGCCAGCAGCGTAGTTAGGGGGGGACTAATTCAGCCCCAGCATTTT
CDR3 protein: CASSVVRGGLIQPQHF

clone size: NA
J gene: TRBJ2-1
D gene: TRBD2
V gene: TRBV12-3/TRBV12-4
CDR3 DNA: TGTGCCAGCACCGGACTAGAATCCCACCAGTTCTTC
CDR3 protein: CASTGLESHQFF

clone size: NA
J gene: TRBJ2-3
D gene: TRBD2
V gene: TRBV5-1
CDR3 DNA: TGCGCCAGCAGCCTCATGGGACTAGCGGGAGAGGCTACGCAGTATTTT
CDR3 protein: CASSLMGLAGEATQYF

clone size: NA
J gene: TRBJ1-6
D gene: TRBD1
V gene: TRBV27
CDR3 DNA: TGTGCCAGCAGTCCCGGACAGGGGTATAATTCACCCCTCCACTTT
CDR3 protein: CASSPGQGYNSPLHF

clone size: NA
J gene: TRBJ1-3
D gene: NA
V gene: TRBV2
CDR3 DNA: TGTGCCAGCTTCAGCGCCCTTCCTGGAAACACCATGTATTTT
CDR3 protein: CASFSALPGNTMYF

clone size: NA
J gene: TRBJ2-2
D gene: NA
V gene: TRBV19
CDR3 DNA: TGTGCCAGTAGTATCCTGTCGGCAGGGCCGGGCGGGGAGCTGTTTTTT
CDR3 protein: CASSILSAGPGGELFF